The rows below give T cell receptor beta chains drawn from one sample of a study of T cell responses to AZD1222 COVID-19 vaccine. Some clones are missing from TCRdb's copy, which holds only in-frame ones; the method was immunoSEQ multiplex PCR. Of over 150,000 clones in the sample, 90% to 95% were seen once. The input for sequencing was peripheral blood, taken on day 0 of MenACWY control vaccination. Receptor source: an adult in good health. Both conserved end residues are part of each CDR3. D genes are given only for firm matches.

d_call,v_call,j_call,cdr3_aa
NA,TRBV7-3,TRBJ2-2,CASSLDTGELFF
NA,TRBV11-2,TRBJ2-7,CASSLVPPEQYF
NA,TRBV18,TRBJ1-5,CASSLKGTGNGNQPQHF
TRBD1,TRBV19,TRBJ1-3,CASSASTGFSGNTIYF
NA,TRBV16,TRBJ2-7,CASSHLQEALKQYF
TRBD1,TRBV5-1,TRBJ1-4,CASRQGKELFF
NA,TRBV7-9,TRBJ1-6,CASTLGDSPLHF
NA,TRBV9,TRBJ2-5,CASSRSGQETQYF
NA,TRBV7-2,TRBJ2-1,CASSLDGDSYNEQFF
NA,TRBV19,TRBJ2-7,CASSIQRAPAYEQYF
NA,TRBV18,TRBJ2-1,CASSAGQYNEQFF
TRBD2,TRBV30,TRBJ2-5,CACTLADLEETQYF
NA,TRBV6-6,TRBJ2-7,CASSYDNKLNEQYF
NA,TRBV10-3,TRBJ1-1,CAIRVTEHTEAFF
NA,TRBV19,TRBJ1-1,CASSIETNSPAFNTEAFF
NA,TRBV4-3,TRBJ1-1,CASSQDLGGIGEAFF
TRBD1,TRBV11-3,TRBJ1-1,CASSTYRGYNTEAFF
NA,TRBV9,TRBJ1-3,CASSVGLTGNTIYF
NA,TRBV6-5,TRBJ1-1,CASMRTLNTEAFF
TRBD2,TRBV5-1,TRBJ2-3,CASSAGLATDTQYF
TRBD2,TRBV7-9,TRBJ2-2,CASSLAGGAINTGELFF
TRBD2,TRBV2,TRBJ2-5,CASSQGLAGGETQYF
TRBD2,TRBV28,TRBJ2-1,CARELAGGFRAHNEQFF
TRBD1,TRBV7-8,TRBJ1-1,CASSPRTGKTEAFF
NA,TRBV29-1,TRBJ1-1,CSVGPDLSSRGAFF
NA,TRBV5-5,TRBJ1-1,CASSLTGTTEAFF
NA,TRBV19,TRBJ1-5,CASSLRQVYQPQHF
NA,TRBV10-1,TRBJ1-6,CATREDYNSPLHF
TRBD2,TRBV11-2,TRBJ2-1,CASSFRGGGYNEQFF
NA,TRBV18,TRBJ1-2,CASSPGPVYGYTF
NA,TRBV7-9,TRBJ1-2,CASSLQETDGYTF
NA,TRBV7-9,TRBJ1-2,CASSFAGVYGYTF
NA,TRBV6-5,TRBJ1-5,CASRPTSYQPQHF
TRBD1,TRBV11-2,TRBJ1-1,CASSPRQGNTEAFF
NA,TRBV29-1,TRBJ1-2,CSVFRTDGYTF
TRBD1,TRBV28,TRBJ2-1,CASISGSGTGVVYEQFF
NA,TRBV3-1/TRBV3-2,TRBJ1-1,CASSQVRGTEAFF
TRBD1,TRBV3-1/TRBV3-2,TRBJ2-7,CASSPPGTGTYEQYF
NA,TRBV28,TRBJ2-7,CASSLLAGTYEQYF
TRBD1,TRBV6-5,TRBJ1-2,CASRVRTGAYGYTF